This record concerns one T cell receptor beta chain sequence. The repertoire was sequenced with immunoSEQ multiplex PCR; TCRdb's copy has only in-frame clones and lacks some. The sample has 150,000 to 200,000 clones; around nine tenths are singletons. The data belong to a study of blood T cell repertoires in COVID-19. V was trimmed by 1 base and J by 8 bases, leaving 15 bases between them. CDR1 MGHDK and CDR2 SYGVNS come from the germline V gene. The CDR3 sequence is 14 residues long. The sequencing input was peripheral blood. The V gene is TRBV25-1, the J gene TRBJ2-7, with D possibly TRBD2 on 6 matching bases. This clonotype was sampled from a woman of 80 years or more with COVID-19, enrolled during active disease. DNA for the CDR3: TGTGCCAGCAGTGAATTTGGTAGCGGCAGTAAGCAGTACTTC. This sequence encodes CASSEFGSGSKQYF.